The TCR beta chain described here comes from a study of T cells in Graves' hyperthyroidism and ophthalmopathy (dated 2019 in TCRdb). Study-wide context: Peripheral blood was collected at initial diagnosis, before any treatment. In several Graves' hyperthyroidism patients, the study also compared T-cell repertoires from thyroid tissue with T-cell repertoires from blood. Prospective prediction of ophthalmopathy was tested in an independent validation cohort consisting of some 19 hyperthyroidism patients and more than 15 patients who later progressed to ophthalmopathy. To identify distinguishing TCR V-J signatures, a discovery cohort of about 100 patients was used, comprising 40 to 45 with Graves' ophthalmopathy and 57 with stable Graves' hyperthyroidism. The 90 or so discovery patients were randomly split 7:3 into training and test sets. Once sampling was done, hyperthyroidism patients were given methimazole at a starting dose of 30 mg daily, whereas ophthalmopathy patients were given high-dose intravenous methylprednisolone. The paper reports TCR Vbeta CDR3 sequencing of roughly 140 peripheral blood samples: approximately 41 ophthalmopathy, approximately 74 hyperthyroidism and around 17 progressor patients. Points the paper makes about the study in general: In cross-validation, a model built on a 13 V-J signature told ophthalmopathy apart from stable hyperthyroidism with under 90% sensitivity and around 84% specificity, and in testing the same model reached 80%/75%. Most expanded thyroid clonotypes (frequency above 0.001) were also detected in blood, suggesting blood repertoires may reflect thyroid immune responses. During validation, the model predicted progression to ophthalmopathy a median of roughly six months ahead of onset, with almost 71% sensitivity and 72% to 85% specificity. Sample size was not statistically predetermined, and investigators were not blinded to group allocation.

Amplification of TCR beta CDR3 regions was carried out from RNA transcripts. For the first round of RT-PCR on the TCR CDR3, the HTBI primer set was used together with the Qiagen OneStep RT-PCR kit. The libraries were constructed in a second round of multiplex PCR and then size-selected and purified. Paired-end sequencing of the libraries was performed with 100 bp reads on an Illumina HiSeq2000. On the authors' methods: SOAPnuke was used to process the raw data, with reads discarded if the reads contained adapters or uncalled bases, had a mean Phred below 15, or lacked an exact constant-primer or identifier match. COPE v1.2.5 was used to merge the high-quality paired reads, and each unique nucleotide sequence was defined as a clonotype. MiTCR v1.1 was used to align the clonotypes against IMGT TRBV, TRBD and TRBJ reference segments. Only V-J combinations with frequency above 0.0001, covering about 99% of repertoires, were analysed. A TCS score was defined as the ratio between F50 (clonal expansion) and ExV (chaos), using BLOSUM62-based TCRdist between CDR3 peptides within each V-J. Welch's t-statistics and random forest reduced 514 V-J features to 13, which were used in a naive Bayes classifier (R e1071). In TCRdb, the public reads were trimmed at Q25 with fastp and aligned with MiXCR, with productive beta chains retained. Rows with one shared CDR3 protein collapse into an entry with the most common genes and DNA. TCRdb's processing, not the study's, gives the V and J calls here. The sample includes fewer than 450,000 distinct CDR3 sequences, with about 18% observed a single time. Approximately 35% of the sample rests with the top ten.

A few counts support this clonotype. Its target antigen remains unknown. One base away there is no much larger clone; base qualities are not given. Unmatched junction bases come to 8, with V trimmed by 5 bases and J by 0 bases. According to the germline V gene (reference sequence), CDR1 reads DFQATT and CDR2 reads SNEGSKA. Measured from the cysteine to the phenylalanine, the CDR3 is 15 residues long. Solely the CDR3 DNA is kept, with 45 bases framed from the first base. Hyperthyroidism patients were aged 18 to 65 years and newly diagnosed, with disease duration of less than 2 months. Exclusion was applied to patients with uncontrolled infections, other autoimmune diseases, pregnancy or lactation. Diagnoses were based on clinical symptoms, serum thyroxine and TRAb, thyroid ultrasound and orbital computed tomography. Blood from progressor patients was collected at the time of first diagnosis with hyperthyroidism, before any ophthalmopathy symptoms had appeared. PBMCs were isolated from 7.5 to 10 ml of fresh peripheral blood by Ficoll-Paque density gradient centrifugation. Progressor patients were defined as those initially diagnosed with Graves' hyperthyroidism in whom ophthalmopathy developed during follow-up. Total RNA was extracted using Trizol reagent, and RNA quality was assessed on an Agilent 2100 Bioanalyzer.

This receptor was taken from a woman aged 30 to 39 with Graves' hyperthyroidism that later progressed to Graves' ophthalmopathy. The sample consisted of blood. This sequence uses TRBV20-1 and TRBJ2-7; 9 bases in between match TRBD1. The DNA sequence reads TGCAGTGCTCTTACGGGACAGGGAAGCTCCTACGAGCAGTACTTC. This sequence encodes CSALTGQGSSYEQYF.